These T cell receptor beta chains were read from a single sample in a study of response to subunit inactivated influenza vaccine. TCRdb used MiXCR to reprocess the RT-PCR reads, holding one entry per CDR3 protein. The data show under 550,000 distinct CDR3 sequences, around 8% seen once. Sequences were derived from PBMCs from blood, sampled 23 to 25 months after vaccination. The receptors were gathered from a man aged 50 to 69 who received an inactivated influenza vaccine. Each CDR3 is given with its conserved first and last residue. The D gene is left open where the match is weak. Where a row states a size, it is once, few, many or the class of an expanded clone; other rows omit it.

D: NA; J: TRBJ2-7; length: 14; V: TRBV12-3/TRBV12-4; size: few; CDR3: CASSLSRDGAEQYF; DNA: TGTGCCAGCAGTTTATCCAGGGATGGAGCCGAGCAGTACTTC
D: NA; J: TRBJ2-1; length: 13; V: TRBV3-1; size: few; CDR3: CASSQGSYNEQFF; DNA: TGTGCCAGCAGCCAAGGCTCCTACAATGAGCAGTTCTTC
D: TRBD1; J: TRBJ2-5; length: 15; V: TRBV18; size: many; CDR3: CASSVNQGAGETQYF; DNA: TGTGCCAGCTCAGTAAACCAGGGGGCCGGAGAGACCCAGTACTTC
D: TRBD2; J: TRBJ2-3; length: 16; V: TRBV20-1; size: NA; CDR3: CSAPGLAGGPTDTQYF; DNA: TGCAGTGCCCCGGGACTAGCGGGGGGACCCACAGATACGCAGTATTTT
D: NA; J: TRBJ1-2; length: 14; V: TRBV2; size: many; CDR3: CASRRDVANYGYTF; DNA: TGTGCCAGCAGGCGGGACGTAGCTAACTATGGCTACACCTTC
D: TRBD1; J: TRBJ2-7; length: 14; V: TRBV6-1; size: NA; CDR3: CASSAQPGQGEQYF; DNA: TGTGCCAGCAGTGCCCAGCCGGGACAGGGGGAGCAGTACTTC
D: NA; J: TRBJ2-1; length: 14; V: TRBV12-3/TRBV12-4; size: few; CDR3: CASSAPTDHNEQFF; DNA: TGTGCCAGCAGTGCGCCGACAGATCACAATGAGCAGTTCTTC
D: NA; J: TRBJ2-1; length: 14; V: TRBV7-2; size: NA; CDR3: CASSPHSGTNEQFF; DNA: TGTGCCAGCAGCCCCCACAGCGGGACAAATGAGCAGTTCTTC
D: NA; J: TRBJ2-3; length: 15; V: TRBV7-8; size: many; CDR3: CASRETVIDTDTQYF; DNA: TGTGCCAGCAGAGAGACAGTTATTGACACAGATACGCAGTATTTT
D: NA; J: TRBJ1-5; length: 13; V: TRBV10-3; size: NA; CDR3: CAISTQGNQPQHF; DNA: TGTGCCATCAGCACACAGGGTAATCAGCCCCAGCATTTT
D: TRBD2; J: TRBJ2-7; length: 15; V: TRBV5-5; size: many; CDR3: CASSLSGSLSYEQYF; DNA: TGTGCCAGCAGCCTGAGCGGGAGCCTCTCCTACGAGCAGTACTTC
D: TRBD1; J: TRBJ2-7; length: 16; V: TRBV5-5; size: NA; CDR3: CASSLQGALSSYEQYF; DNA: TGTGCCAGCAGCCTCCAGGGGGCGTTGAGCTCCTACGAGCAGTACTTC
D: NA; J: TRBJ2-3; length: 13; V: TRBV7-2; size: many; CDR3: CASSSAFTDTQYF; DNA: TGTGCCAGCAGCTCAGCTTTCACAGATACGCAGTATTTT
D: NA; J: TRBJ1-1; length: 15; V: TRBV30; size: NA; CDR3: CAWSRQANSNTEAFF; DNA: TGTGCCTGGAGTCGGCAGGCCAACTCGAACACTGAAGCTTTCTTT
D: NA; J: TRBJ2-2; length: 11; V: TRBV2; size: few; CDR3: CATTSTGELFF; DNA: TGTGCCACTACAAGCACCGGGGAGCTGTTTTTT
D: TRBD1; J: TRBJ1-2; length: 15; V: TRBV6-1; size: many; CDR3: CASSTPDREKGGYTF; DNA: TGTGCCAGCAGTACCCCAGACAGGGAAAAGGGTGGCTACACCTTC
D: NA; J: TRBJ2-7; length: 14; V: TRBV20-1; size: NA; CDR3: CSATSGTHLYEQYF; DNA: TGCAGTGCCACTTCCGGGACACACCTCTACGAGCAGTACTTC
D: NA; J: TRBJ2-3; length: 15; V: TRBV5-5; size: many; CDR3: CASSLGGGLRDTQYF; DNA: TGTGCCAGCAGCTTAGGCGGAGGTTTAAGAGATACGCAGTATTTT
D: TRBD1; J: TRBJ1-1; length: 14; V: TRBV7-2; size: many; CDR3: CASSRSGQVTEAFF; DNA: TGTGCCAGCAGCAGGAGCGGACAGGTCACTGAAGCTTTCTTT
D: NA; J: TRBJ2-2; length: 21; V: TRBV28; size: few; CDR3: CASSSDRVSSSGRRNTGELFF; DNA: TGTGCCAGCAGTTCAGACAGGGTCTCGTCAAGCGGGAGAAGGAACACCGGGGAGCTGTTTTTT
D: NA; J: TRBJ2-7; length: 14; V: TRBV28; size: few; CDR3: CASSLQLAGNEQYF; DNA: TGTGCCAGCAGTTTACAGCTTGCGGGAAACGAGCAGTACTTC
D: TRBD2; J: TRBJ2-2; length: 13; V: TRBV12-3/TRBV12-4; size: NA; CDR3: CASSQTSPGELFF; DNA: TGTGCCAGCAGCCAGACTAGCCCCGGGGAGCTGTTTTTT
D: NA; J: TRBJ2-3; length: 16; V: TRBV4-2; size: few; CDR3: CASSQESWGQSDTQYF; DNA: TGTGCCAGCAGCCAAGAGTCCTGGGGGCAAAGCGATACGCAGTATTTT
D: NA; J: TRBJ2-5; length: 15; V: TRBV10-3; size: NA; CDR3: CAISSGGPGTGTQYF; DNA: TGTGCCATTAGTTCCGGGGGCCCAGGCACTGGGACCCAGTACTTC
D: NA; J: TRBJ2-7; length: 15; V: TRBV28; size: many; CDR3: CASSSLDKSSYEQYF; DNA: TGTGCCAGCAGTTCCCTGGACAAGAGCTCCTACGAGCAGTACTTC
D: TRBD1; J: TRBJ1-1; length: 12; V: TRBV12-3/TRBV12-4; size: many; CDR3: CASSPDRVEAFF; DNA: TGTGCCAGCAGTCCTGACAGGGTTGAAGCTTTCTTT
D: TRBD2; J: TRBJ2-5; length: 19; V: TRBV11-2; size: few; CDR3: CASSLRGLGTSLWVETQYF; DNA: TGTGCCAGCAGCCTTAGAGGTTTAGGGACTAGCCTTTGGGTCGAGACCCAGTACTTC
D: TRBD1; J: TRBJ1-6; length: 14; V: TRBV12-3/TRBV12-4; size: NA; CDR3: CASTGTGLNSPLHF; DNA: TGTGCCAGTACCGGGACAGGGCTTAATTCACCCCTCCACTTT
D: NA; J: TRBJ2-3; length: 15; V: TRBV7-2; size: few; CDR3: CASSADSAPTDTRYF; DNA: TGTGCCAGCAGCGCGGACTCGGCCCCCACAGATACGCGGTATTTT
D: NA; J: TRBJ1-1; length: 13; V: TRBV28; size: few; CDR3: CATSTVSVAEAFF; DNA: TGTGCCACCTCGACAGTTTCCGTGGCTGAAGCTTTCTTT
D: NA; J: TRBJ2-7; length: 15; V: TRBV30; size: few; CDR3: CACDRLRQGLHEQYF; DNA: TGTGCCTGTGATCGCCTACGGCAGGGCCTCCACGAGCAGTACTTC
D: NA; J: TRBJ1-1; length: 13; V: TRBV20-1; size: many; CDR3: CSARVQDPVEAFF; DNA: TGCAGTGCTAGAGTCCAGGATCCGGTTGAAGCTTTCTTT
D: TRBD1; J: TRBJ1-2; length: 15; V: TRBV20-1; size: few; CDR3: CSAKDRGRPFYGYTF; DNA: TGCAGTGCTAAGGACAGGGGACGCCCCTTCTATGGCTACACCTTC
D: TRBD1; J: TRBJ1-1; length: 13; V: TRBV29-1; size: NA; CDR3: CSVERDRGTEAFF; DNA: TGCAGCGTTGAGAGGGACAGGGGCACTGAAGCTTTCTTT
D: TRBD2; J: TRBJ2-1; length: 22; V: TRBV5-1; size: few; CDR3: CASSSSPRLAGGRMGLYNEQFF; DNA: TGCGCCAGCAGCTCCTCTCCCCGACTAGCGGGAGGGCGGATGGGACTTTACAATGAGCAGTTCTTC
D: NA; J: TRBJ2-7; length: 14; V: TRBV14; size: few; CDR3: CASSQDLGAYEQYF; DNA: TGTGCCAGCAGCCAAGATCTTGGGGCCTACGAGCAGTACTTC
D: NA; J: TRBJ1-2; length: 15; V: TRBV15; size: many; CDR3: CATSRDRPRTYGYTF; DNA: TGTGCCACCAGCAGAGATCGCCCCCGGACCTATGGCTACACCTTC
D: NA; J: TRBJ2-7; length: 14; V: TRBV5-1; size: many; CDR3: CASSLDPGSYEQYF; DNA: TGTGCCAGCAGTTTAGATCCGGGATCCTACGAGCAGTACTTC
D: TRBD1; J: TRBJ1-4; length: 14; V: TRBV28; size: few; CDR3: CASRQGAGYEKLFF; DNA: TGTGCCAGCAGGCAGGGGGCAGGATATGAAAAACTGTTTTTT
D: NA; J: TRBJ2-5; length: 12; V: TRBV12-3/TRBV12-4; size: many; CDR3: CASSFNRETQYF; DNA: TGTGCCAGCAGCTTTAATCGAGAGACCCAGTACTTC
D: NA; J: TRBJ2-5; length: 15; V: TRBV30; size: few; CDR3: CAWSHPVGERETQYF; DNA: TGTGCCTGGAGTCACCCGGTAGGAGAGAGGGAGACCCAGTACTTC
D: NA; J: TRBJ2-6; length: 16; V: TRBV27; size: NA; CDR3: CASSNTLGSGANVLTF; DNA: TGTGCCAGCAGTAATACCTTGGGGTCTGGGGCCAACGTCCTGACTTTC
D: NA; J: TRBJ2-1; length: 13; V: TRBV3-1; size: few; CDR3: CASSSSGLGPLFF; DNA: TGTGCCAGCAGCAGCAGTGGGCTAGGCCCACTGTTCTTC
D: NA; J: TRBJ2-2; length: 15; V: TRBV12-3/TRBV12-4; size: few; CDR3: CASSTSARTGRELFF; DNA: TGTGCCAGCAGTACTAGCGCCCGGACAGGTCGGGAGCTGTTTTTT
D: TRBD2; J: TRBJ2-7; length: 16; V: TRBV28; size: NA; CDR3: CASSLGYRTSRPEQYF; DNA: TGTGCCAGCAGTCTTGGCTACCGGACTAGCCGTCCCGAGCAGTACTTC
D: NA; J: TRBJ2-5; length: 15; V: TRBV15; size: few; CDR3: CATSRVAGTRETQYF; DNA: TGTGCCACCAGCAGAGTGGCGGGAACAAGAGAGACCCAGTACTTC
D: NA; J: TRBJ2-2; length: 12; V: TRBV6-1; size: NA; CDR3: CASSEAPGELFF; DNA: TGTGCCAGCAGTGAAGCCCCCGGGGAGCTGTTTTTT
D: TRBD1; J: TRBJ2-3; length: 10; V: TRBV12-3/TRBV12-4; size: NA; CDR3: CARLGQGWYF; DNA: TGTGCCAGACTCGGACAGGGTTGGTATTTT
D: NA; J: TRBJ2-7; length: 12; V: TRBV12-3/TRBV12-4; size: many; CDR3: CASSVLPFEQYF; DNA: TGTGCCAGCAGTGTATTGCCCTTCGAGCAGTACTTC
D: NA; J: TRBJ2-2; length: 14; V: TRBV15; size: few; CDR3: CATSREKGTGELFF; DNA: TGTGCCACCAGCAGAGAGAAGGGTACCGGGGAGCTGTTTTTT
D: TRBD1; J: TRBJ1-2; length: 13; V: TRBV5-1; size: many; CDR3: CASSSTGIYGYTF; DNA: TGTGCCAGCAGCTCGACAGGGATATATGGCTACACCTTC
D: NA; J: TRBJ2-1; length: 16; V: TRBV20-1; size: NA; CDR3: CSARAQTRGSYNEQFF; DNA: TGCAGTGCTAGAGCCCAAACACGGGGGTCCTACAATGAGCAGTTCTTC